The 21 T cell receptor beta chains below come from one sample, sequenced in a study of shared clonotypes between healthy human individuals. The repertoire was sequenced with immunoSEQ multiplex PCR; TCRdb's copy has only in-frame clones and lacks some. The sample contains 800,000 to 1,200,000 clones, around 78% of which appear only once. Sequencing input: memory CD4+ T cells from PBMCs. Indicated subset: CD45RA-negative fraction. These receptors were collected from a young man in good health. Some clones in this sample may be carry-over from other donors' samples.

The chain couples TRBV5-6 to TRBJ1-1; unclear D gene. This CDR3 has 14 amino acids. From germline, CDR1 is SGHDT and CDR2 YYEEEE. Trimming took off 1 base at V and 3 bases at J, with 10 bases between the two ends. CDR3 nucleotides: TGTGCCAGCAGCTTGTTTGACATACACACTGAAGCTTTCTTT. Its translation is CASSLFDIHTEAFF.

The chain combines TRBV7-2 with TRBJ1-2; no reliable D call. Trimming took off 2 bases at V and 1 base at J, with 8 bases between the two ends. The CDR3 contains 14 residues. Germline values: CDR1 SGHTA, CDR2 FQGNSA. As DNA, the CDR3 is TGTGCCAGCAGCTTAAGCCTGGTTAACTATGGCTACACCTTC. The encoded protein is CASSLSLVNYGYTF.

The chain joins TRBV5-4 to TRBJ2-2; 14 positions match TRBD2. This CDR3 comprises 16 residues. The V segment lost 4 bases and the J segment 6 bases; nucleotides outside the gene matches: 5. Germline CDR1 reads SGHNT; CDR2 reads YYREEE (reference sequence). The CDR3 DNA reads TGTGCCAGCAGCCAGGGACTAGCGGGAGAGGCCGGGGAGCTGTTTTTT. As protein: CASSQGLAGEAGELFF.

This clone has just a few counts. V and J are TRBV7-3 and TRBJ2-1, with 7 positions matching TRBD2. This CDR3 is 14 amino acids long. Germline-derived CDR1 and CDR2 are SGHTA and FQGTGA. V gave up 4 bases and J gave up 4 bases; unmatched junction bases: 4. CDR3 in DNA: TGTGCCAGCAGCTCCGGGACTACGTACAATGAGCAGTTCTTC. Protein product: CASSSGTTYNEQFF.

This clone came up many times. V and J are TRBV7-8 and TRBJ1-2; 8 positions agree with TRBD1. Germline V lookup: CDR1 SGHVS, CDR2 FQNEAQ. The CDR3 totals 15 residues. The J segment lost 8 bases and the V segment lost 5 bases, leaving 13 bases of the junction unmatched. The CDR3 loop is CASSPRRTGMDGYTF. In DNA form, the CDR3 reads TGTGCCAGCAGCCCCCGGAGGACAGGGATGGACGGCTACACCTTC.

The V gene is TRBV19, the J gene TRBJ1-5; no reliable D call. V lost 4 bases and J lost 0, with 13 bases in between. The CDR3 contains 16 residues. The germline CDR1 and CDR2 sequences are LNHDA and SQIVND (reference sequence). The CDR3 spells CASSNGSMNSNQPQHF. In nucleotides, the CDR3 is TGTGCCAGTAGTAATGGGTCGATGAATAGCAATCAGCCCCAGCATTTT. The full variable domain, in which reference TRBV19 and TRBJ1-5 provide the parts outside the CDR3, is DGGITQSPKYLFRKEGQNVTLSCEQNLNHDAMYWYRQDPGQGLRLIYYSQIVNDFQKGDIAEGYSVSREKKESFPLTVTSAQKNPTAFYLCASSNGSMNSNQPQHFGDGTRLSIL.

Concerning this clone itself: This sample also contains other DNA sequences that code for the same CDR3. The rearrangement joins TRBV7-2 to TRBJ2-1, with D tentatively TRBD2 (6 bases). The V end was cut by 2 bases, the J end by 4 bases, with 12 bases between. The CDR3 totals 15 residues. Germline CDR1 SGHTA, CDR2 FQGNSA. CDR3 nucleotide sequence: TGTGCCAGCAGCTTAACCCGGGACTCTTACAATGAGCAGTTCTTC. Encoded protein: CASSLTRDSYNEQFF.

This clone was seen a single time. The chain recombines TRBV28 with TRBJ2-1, with D perhaps TRBD1 or TRBD2 (6 bases each). The CDR3 has 15 amino acids. The ends were cut back, 5 bases at V and 9 bases at J, with 20 bases in the middle. The V gene's germline CDR1 is MDHEN and CDR2 SYDVKM. The CDR3 region is CASSPPNREEGEQFF. In DNA, the CDR3 is TGTGCCAGCAGTCCCCCTAACAGGGAGGAGGGTGAGCAGTTCTTC.

This clone has a single count. The chain joins TRBV5-1 to TRBJ2-3; perhaps TRBD1 as D (5 bases). Germline CDR1 reads SGHRS; CDR2 reads YFSETQ. The CDR3 spans 14 residues. V gave up 9 bases and J gave up 0 bases, with 14 bases separating them. The DNA of the CDR3 is TGCGCCACCAAAGAGACAGTTAGCACAGATACGCAGTATTTT. Protein sequence: CATKETVSTDTQYF.

This clone has a count of ten or more. The chain carries TRBV27 and TRBJ2-2; D not resolved. V lost 9 bases, J lost 6 bases, and 14 bases lay in between. The CDR3 length is 13 residues. Looked up from germline, CDR1 is MNHEY and CDR2 is SMNVEV (reference sequence). The CDR3 protein is CASRPLGPGELFF. The CDR3 DNA is TGTGCCAGTCGCCCCCTCGGTCCCGGGGAGCTGTTTTTT.

The chain recombines TRBV5-1 with TRBJ2-5, with D possibly being TRBD2 (6 bases). Germline V gene sequence: CDR1 SGHRS, CDR2 YFSETQ. This CDR3 spans 13 amino acids. V lost 3 bases and J lost 4, with 10 bases in between. This CDR3 is CASSSLGGETQYF. DNA for the CDR3: TGCGCCAGCAGCTCTCTGGGGGGAGAGACCCAGTACTTC. The whole variable domain, filled in from reference TRBV5-1 and TRBJ2-5, reads KAGVTQTPRYLIKTRGQQVTLSCSPISGHRSVSWYQQTPGQGLQFLFEYFSETQRNKGNFPGRFSGRQFSNSRSEMNVSTLELGDSALYLCASSSLGGETQYFGPGTRLLVL.

This clone was observed a few times. This chain connects TRBV7-9 to TRBJ1-1; TRBD1 matches at 7 bases. CDR3 size: 14 residues. V shed 5 bases, J shed 3 bases, and the junction held 6 bases outside the gene matches. From germline, CDR1 is SEHNR and CDR2 FQNEAQ (reference sequence). The CDR3 loop is CASSQSGGDTEAFF. The CDR3 DNA sequence: TGTGCCAGCAGCCAGTCAGGGGGGGACACTGAAGCTTTCTTT.

The chain uses TRBV27 and TRBJ2-7; 8 nucleotides line up with TRBD2. The V and J ends lost 2 bases and 4 bases, in that order; junction bases with no gene match: 4. The CDR3 is 14 amino acids. Germline-derived CDR1 and CDR2 are MNHEY and SMNVEV (reference sequence). CDR3 in amino acids: CASSLGLAGYEQYF. CDR3 in DNA: TGTGCCAGCAGTTTAGGACTAGCAGGGTACGAGCAGTACTTC.

The chain has TRBV15 and TRBJ2-2; a weak D match, TRBD2 (6 bases). The CDR3 totals 14 residues. V was shortened by 7 bases and J by 0 bases, with 9 bases between the two germline ends. CDR1 is LNHNV and CDR2 is YYDKDF in the germline V gene (reference sequence). CDR3 in amino acids: CATTGRSNTGELFF. DNA for the CDR3: TGTGCCACCACGGGGAGGTCGAACACCGGGGAGCTGTTTTTT.

The V and J genes are TRBV4-2 and TRBJ2-5; D might be TRBD2 (6 bases). The length of the CDR3 is 16 residues. CDR1 is LGHNA and CDR2 is YNFKEQ in the germline V gene. V lost 0 bases and J lost 2, with 13 bases in between. The CDR3 bases are TGTGCCAGCAGCCAAGAGGGGGGAGGCCGACAAGAGACCCAGTACTTC. Its protein is CASSQEGGGRQETQYF.

The CDR3 DNA reads TGTGCCAGCAGCTTGTTCCTAGCGGGAGGTGAGACCCAGTACTTC. Protein sequence: CASSLFLAGGETQYF. The chain joins TRBV5-8 to TRBJ2-5; 11 bases map to TRBD2. The CDR3 length is 15 residues. After removal of 1 base from V and 5 bases from J, the junction contained 4 bases not matched to a gene. Germline assignment: CDR1 SGHTS and CDR2 YDEGEE.

The rearrangement uses TRBV5-8 and TRBJ2-4, with D possibly TRBD1 on 6 matching bases. This CDR3 contains 16 residues. The germline gives CDR1 SGHTS, CDR2 YDEGEE. Trimming pared 3 bases from V and 7 bases from J, leaving 20 bases between. The CDR3 DNA reads as TGTGCCAGCAGCTCCGGTCGGCTACAGGGTAGGAACATTCAGTACTTC. Its translation: CASSSGRLQGRNIQYF.

The chain employs TRBV13 and TRBJ2-2; tentative D call: TRBD1 (6 bases). The CDR3 length is 17 residues. The germline V and J ends were trimmed by 0 bases and 5 bases, with 16 bases remaining between them. Germline lookup yields CDR1 PRHDT and CDR2 FYEKMQ (reference sequence). This CDR3 is CASSLGVRTVLTGELFF. Written as DNA, the CDR3 is TGTGCCAGCAGCTTAGGGGTCCGGACAGTCCTAACCGGGGAGCTGTTTTTT.

V usage is TRBV7-3 and J usage is TRBJ2-4, with TRBD2 matching over 9 bases. The junction had 9 bases not matched to a gene; V was cut back by 3 bases and J by 0 bases. Germline assignment: CDR1 SGHTA and CDR2 FQGTGA. The CDR3 sequence is 18 residues long. The DNA for the CDR3 is TGTGCCAGCAGCTTCTCCGGGACTAGCTTTATAGCCAAAAACATTCAGTACTTC. Amino acids: CASSFSGTSFIAKNIQYF.

The chain uses TRBV6-4 and TRBJ2-3; 13 bases line up with TRBD2. V lost 6 bases to trimming and J lost 0 bases; unmatched junction nucleotides: 6. This CDR3 is 17 amino acids long. Germline CDR1 is MRHNA and CDR2 is SNTAGT. The CDR3 reads CASRGLAGKESTDTQYF. CDR3 bases: TGTGCCAGCAGGGGACTAGCGGGAAAGGAGAGCACAGATACGCAGTATTTT.

V and J are TRBV4-1 and TRBJ2-3; TRBD2 aligns across 15 bases. Unmatched junction bases numbered 11, after V lost 4 bases and J lost 0 bases. Germline V gene lookup returns CDR1 MGHRA and CDR2 YSYEKL. The CDR3 consists of 20 residues. CDR3 coding DNA: TGCGCCAGCAGCCCTACTGGACTAGCGGGAGGGGGTACTAGCACAGATACGCAGTATTTT. Translation: CASSPTGLAGGGTSTDTQYF.